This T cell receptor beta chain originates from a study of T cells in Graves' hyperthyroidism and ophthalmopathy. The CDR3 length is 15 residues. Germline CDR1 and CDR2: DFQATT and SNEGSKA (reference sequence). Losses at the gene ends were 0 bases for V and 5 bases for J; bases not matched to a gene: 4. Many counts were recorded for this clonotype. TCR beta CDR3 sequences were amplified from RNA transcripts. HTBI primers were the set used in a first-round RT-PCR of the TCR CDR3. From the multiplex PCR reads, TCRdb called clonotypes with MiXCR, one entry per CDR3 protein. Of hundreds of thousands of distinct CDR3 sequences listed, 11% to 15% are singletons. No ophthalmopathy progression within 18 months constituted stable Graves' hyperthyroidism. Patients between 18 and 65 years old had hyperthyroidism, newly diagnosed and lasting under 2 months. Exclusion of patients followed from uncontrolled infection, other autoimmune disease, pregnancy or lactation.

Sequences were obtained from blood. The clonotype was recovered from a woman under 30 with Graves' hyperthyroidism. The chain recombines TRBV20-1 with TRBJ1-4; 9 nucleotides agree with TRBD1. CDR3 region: CSARDADRGNEKLFF. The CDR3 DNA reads TGCAGTGCTAGAGATGCGGACAGGGGAAATGAAAAACTGTTTTTT.